This T cell receptor (beta chain) is from a study of shared clonotypes between healthy human individuals. Notes on the study in general: It was the few donors that limited the genetic and exposure-history diversity represented.

Per germline, CDR1 SNHLY and CDR2 FYNNEI. The CDR3 has 13 amino acids. With 7 bases removed from V and 0 bases from J, the gap between germline ends came to 9 bases. Profiled with immunoSEQ multiplex PCR; TCRdb holds only in-frame clones, not every one. The table shows fewer than 600,000 clones, with 70% to 80% occurring only once. Remarks on this clone: The target antigen is unknown.

Each of the donors was a healthy adult who was HIV-negative and had not had a recent acute infection or vaccination. The chain joins TRBV2 to TRBJ1-1, with unresolved D. This TCR came from a woman in her thirties or forties in good health. Some clones in this sample may be carry-over from other donors' samples. The sample taken for sequencing was PBMCs. CDR3 DNA: TGTGCCAGCACACAATTCATGAACACTGAAGCTTTCTTT. Translating it yields CASTQFMNTEAFF.